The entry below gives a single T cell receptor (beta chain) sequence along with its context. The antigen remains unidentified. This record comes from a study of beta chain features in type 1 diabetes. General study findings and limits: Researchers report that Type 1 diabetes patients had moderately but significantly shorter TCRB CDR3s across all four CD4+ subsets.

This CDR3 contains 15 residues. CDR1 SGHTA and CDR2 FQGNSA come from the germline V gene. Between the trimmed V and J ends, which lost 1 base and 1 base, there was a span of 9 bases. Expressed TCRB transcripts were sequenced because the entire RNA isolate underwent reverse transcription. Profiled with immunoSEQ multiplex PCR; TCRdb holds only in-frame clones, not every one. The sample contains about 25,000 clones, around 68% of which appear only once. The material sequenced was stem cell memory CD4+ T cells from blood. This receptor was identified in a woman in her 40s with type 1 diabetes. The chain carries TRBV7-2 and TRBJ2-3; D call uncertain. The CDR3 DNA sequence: TGTGCCAGCAGCTTAGTCATACTGGGCACAGATACGCAGTATTTT. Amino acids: CASSLVILGTDTQYF.